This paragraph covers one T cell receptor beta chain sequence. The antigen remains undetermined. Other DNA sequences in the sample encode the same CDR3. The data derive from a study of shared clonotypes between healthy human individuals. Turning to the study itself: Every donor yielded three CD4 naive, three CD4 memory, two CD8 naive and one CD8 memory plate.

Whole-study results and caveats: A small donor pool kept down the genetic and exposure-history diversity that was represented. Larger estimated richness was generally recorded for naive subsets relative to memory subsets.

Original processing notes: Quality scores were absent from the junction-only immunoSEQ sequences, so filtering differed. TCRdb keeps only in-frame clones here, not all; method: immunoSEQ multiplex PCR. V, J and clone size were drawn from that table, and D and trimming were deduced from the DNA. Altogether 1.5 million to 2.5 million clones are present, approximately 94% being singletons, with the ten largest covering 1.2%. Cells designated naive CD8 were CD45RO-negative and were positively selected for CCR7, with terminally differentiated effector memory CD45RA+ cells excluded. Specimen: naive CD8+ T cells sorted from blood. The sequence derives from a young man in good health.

CDR3: CASSLRSADTQYF. In DNA form, the CDR3 reads TGTGCCAGCAGCTTGAGATCGGCAGATACGCAGTATTTT. The V call is TRBV5-4, the J call TRBJ2-3; no reliable D call. CDR3 length: 13 amino acids. V lost 1 base, J lost 4 bases, and 7 bases lay in between. CDR1 is SGHNT, CDR2 YYREEE, per germline (reference sequence).